The rows below give T cell receptor beta chains drawn from one sample of a study of cytomegalovirus exposure and HLA in healthy donors. Sequenced by immunoSEQ multiplex PCR; TCRdb stores in-frame clones only, minus some. Its listing shows over 100,000 clones. The sequenced material came from PBMCs. Receptor source: a man aged 25 to 40 in good health and CMV-seronegative. The CDR3 runs from the conserved cysteine through the conserved F or W. D genes are given only for firm matches.

>TRBJ2-6|TRBD1|TRBV11-2
TGTGCCACAAGACAGGGGACCGGGGCCAACGTCCTGACTTTC
CATRQGTGANVLTF
>TRBJ2-1|.|TRBV25-1
TGTGCCAGCAGTGAATATGTTAGGGGGGGCAATGAGCAGTTCTTC
CASSEYVRGGNEQFF
>TRBJ2-5|.|TRBV6-1
TGTGCCAGCAGGCGGGCGATGATAAATTTCGAGACCCAGTACTTC
CASRRAMINFETQYF
>TRBJ1-5|.|TRBV6-5
TGTGCCAGCAGGAGGGCGGATGGGCAGCCCCAGCATTTT
CASRRADGQPQHF
>TRBJ1-6|.|TRBV30
TGTGCCTGGAATGGGGGGGATGTCGGTTCACCCCTCCACTTT
CAWNGGDVGSPLHF
>TRBJ1-6|TRBD1|TRBV6-5
TGTGCCAGCAAAATGACCGGGACAGGGGATTCACCCCTCCACTTT
CASKMTGTGDSPLHF
>TRBJ2-7|.|TRBV5-5
TGTGCCAGCAGCTTGACAGGGTTCTACGAGCAGTACTTC
CASSLTGFYEQYF
>TRBJ2-4|.|TRBV7-3
TGTGCCAGCAGCCCTCAGGGGCACGCAAAAAACATTCAGTACTTC
CASSPQGHAKNIQYF
>TRBJ2-7|TRBD1|TRBV27
TGTGCCAGCAGTTTACCCCCGATCCGGGACAGGGGCCGTAGGGAGCAGTACTTC
CASSLPPIRDRGRREQYF
>TRBJ2-1|.|TRBV7-9
TGTGCCAGCAGCTCCATTCAGGGACAACTCGCTGGAAATGAGCAGTTCTTC
CASSSIQGQLAGNEQFF
>TRBJ2-3|.|TRBV9
TGTGCCAGCAGCGTAGCCCTAGCGCGGGCAGATACGCAGTATTTT
CASSVALARADTQYF
>TRBJ2-2|.|TRBV7-9
TGTGCCAGCAGCCCGAGAAACACCGGGGAGCTGTTTTTT
CASSPRNTGELFF